This T cell receptor beta chain was sequenced in a study of regulatory T cells in long-lasting Graves disease. Background on the study: Persistence in Graves' disease required over 5 years of antithyroid drugs plus positive TSH receptor antibodies.

Building of the TCR beta libraries involved iRepertoire HTBI primers and Arm-PCR of CDR3 regions. TCRdb re-called the multiplex PCR reads through MiXCR, storing one row per CDR3 protein. Of a few hundred thousand distinct CDR3 sequences listed, around 24% were seen once; the top ten hold roughly 28%. V shed 4 bases and J 4 bases; nucleotides not matched to a gene: 9. This CDR3 is built from 15 residues. The germline V gene encodes CDR1 LGHDT and CDR2 YNNKEL (reference sequence). Regarding the study as a whole: Persistent patients shared 2,741 public clonotypes among themselves. Newly diagnosed patients shared fewer, at about 890. TCR diversity was lower in persistent than newly diagnosed Graves' disease.

On this clonotype itself: Its antigen is unidentified.

Time point of the sample: persistent/refractory GD, antithyroid drugs over 5 years with positive TRAb. PBMC RNA was the source of the TCR library. Peripheral blood, nine milliliters of it, was drawn into EDTA tubes. The clonotype originates from a female donor with Graves disease. The sequencing used peripheral blood mononuclear cells (PBMCs), collected when the disease was refractory, from a patient treated with antithyroid drugs. This chain uses TRBV3-1 with TRBJ1-2, with 7 bases aligning to TRBD1. The CDR3 bases are TGTGCCAGCAGCCGTGCGGGACAGACCCTCTATGGCTACACCTTC. Amino acids: CASSRAGQTLYGYTF.